Each of the 21 T cell receptor beta chains below was sequenced from the same sample in a study of T cell responses to AZD1222 COVID-19 vaccine. Using immunoSEQ multiplex PCR, the repertoire was profiled, and TCRdb retains in-frame clones only, with some absent. The sample lists roughly 97,000 clones; approximately 91% were seen once. The input for sequencing was peripheral blood, taken on day 0 of AZD1222 vaccination. These receptors were obtained from an adult in good health.

With regard to this clone: No DNA is shown, since the ends of the CDR3 on it are uncertain; the CDR3 is the one TCRdb lists. The genes are TRBV12-3 or TRBV12-4 and TRBJ2-3. The CDR3 length is 13 residues, termini included. CDR3 region: CASSFGAGDTQYF.

The CDR3 sequence is CASSVSGRGVTDTQYF. CDR3 DNA sequence: TGTGCCAGCAGCGTATCGGGCAGGGGTGTCACAGATACGCAGTATTTT. The rearrangement uses TRBV9 and TRBJ2-3, with D possibly being TRBD1 (6 bases). Germline V CDR1 and CDR2: SGDLS, YYNGEE. The V end was cut by 1 base, the J end by 2 bases, with 14 bases between. This CDR3 is built from 16 residues.

The chain is built from TRBV6-5 and TRBJ2-7; D not certain. V shed 3 bases and J shed 5 bases, with 11 bases lying between them. There are 13 residues in the CDR3. Germline V gives CDR1 MNHEY, CDR2 SVGAGI. CDR3 loop: CASSYNHVDEQYF. The CDR3 DNA is TGTGCCAGCAGTTATAACCACGTTGACGAGCAGTACTTC.

This sequence joins TRBV5-1 and TRBJ2-3, with D maybe TRBD2 (7 bases). The CDR3 sequence is 15 residues long. Per germline, CDR1 SGHRS and CDR2 YFSETQ. The germline V and J ends were trimmed by 9 bases and 3 bases, with 20 bases remaining between them. The CDR3 bases are TGCGCCACAACTCGCGGGGGCTACACGACAGATACGCAGTATTTT. It encodes CATTRGGYTTDTQYF.

This clone has just a few counts. The chain links TRBV11-1 to TRBJ1-1; the D gene is possibly TRBD1 (6 bases). Trimming took off 3 bases at V and 2 bases at J, with 13 bases between the two ends. The CDR3 sequence is 15 residues long. CDR1 is SGHAT, CDR2 FQDESV, per germline (reference sequence). CDR3 DNA: TGTGCCAGCAGCTTTTCCGGGACATTTAACACTGAAGCTTTCTTT. Its translation is CASSFSGTFNTEAFF.

The J gene is TRBJ1-2, the V gene TRBV30; 9 positions agree with TRBD1. This CDR3 has 14 amino acids. J was trimmed by 2 bases and V by 2 bases; bases with no gene match: 3. The V gene's germline CDR1 is GTSNPN and CDR2 SVGIG (reference sequence). CDR3 sequence reads: CAWSHGTGNYGYTF. The CDR3 DNA is TGTGCCTGGAGTCACGGGACAGGGAACTATGGCTACACCTTC.

V is TRBV7-9 and J is TRBJ2-1, with D perhaps being TRBD1 or TRBD2 (7 bases each). Germline-derived CDR1 and CDR2 are SEHNR and FQNEAQ (reference sequence). Trimming left V 4 bases short and J 4 bases short, with 17 bases between. The CDR3 covers 16 residues. This CDR3 is CASSSTGEGIYNEQFF. The CDR3 region has the DNA TGTGCCAGCAGCTCTACAGGGGAGGGGATTTACAATGAGCAGTTCTTC.

A single count supports this clone. The V and J genes are TRBV6-2 or TRBV6-3 and TRBJ2-7; 7 positions agree with TRBD2. V gave up 2 bases and J gave up 4 bases; unmatched junction bases: 8. The CDR3 loop spans 15 amino acids. Germline V gene lookup returns CDR1 MNHEY and CDR2 SVGEGT. The CDR3 reads CASSYRTSGGYEQYF. The DNA for the CDR3 is TGTGCCAGCAGTTACCGGACTAGTGGGGGGTACGAGCAGTACTTC.

This clone was found a few times. The genes are TRBV10-2 and TRBJ1-1; D gene ambiguous. Germline V gene data show CDR1 as WSHSY and CDR2 as SAAADI. CDR3 size: 14 residues. V was cut by 6 bases and J by 0 bases, with 11 bases left in between. CDR3 sequence (DNA): TGCGCCAGCAGGGATAGGAGGATGAACACTGAAGCTTTCTTT. Translating gives CASRDRRMNTEAFF.

The chain recombines TRBV6-1 with TRBJ1-2; 8 bases map to TRBD1. The germline V gene has CDR1 MNHNS and CDR2 SASEGT. V shed 4 bases and J 3 bases; nucleotides not matched to a gene: 10. This CDR3 spans 16 amino acids. The chain's CDR3 is CASSGGGGRGHYGYTF. The CDR3 DNA sequence: TGTGCCAGCAGTGGGGGTGGAGGCAGGGGGCACTATGGCTACACCTTC.

The V and J genes are TRBV4-1 and TRBJ1-1; possible D gene TRBD1, 5 bases. The V and J ends lost 1 base and 9 bases respectively, with 15 bases between them. The CDR3 runs to 14 residues. Germline loops: CDR1 MGHRA, CDR2 YSYEKL. CDR3 sequence: CASSQAWDRTQAFF. The DNA of the CDR3 is TGCGCCAGCAGCCAAGCTTGGGACCGAACCCAAGCTTTCTTT.

The chain is built from TRBV21-1 and TRBJ1-1. TRBV21-1 is classified as a pseudogene. The CDR3 runs to 15 residues. CDR3 amino acids: CASTQWGEWNTEAFF. The CDR3 DNA sequence: TGTGCCAGCACACAATGGGGGGAATGGAACACTGAAGCTTTCTTT.

This chain uses TRBV4-1 with TRBJ1-2; no definite D call. With 3 bases removed from V and 0 bases from J, the gap between germline ends came to 20 bases. CDR3 size: 18 residues. Germline-derived CDR1 and CDR2 are MGHRA and YSYEKL. The CDR3 nucleotides are TGCGCCAGCAGCCAGGGTCTTTTAACGGTCGGAACTAACTATGGCTACACCTTC. It is translated as CASSQGLLTVGTNYGYTF.

V is TRBV6-5 and J is TRBJ1-3, with 11 bases lining up with TRBD1. The CDR3 runs to 16 residues. Germline assignment: CDR1 MNHEY and CDR2 SVGAGI. The V gene end was trimmed by 4 bases and the J gene end by 3 bases; junction bases not matched to a gene: 5. For the CDR3, the DNA is TGTGCCAGCAGTTTTGGACAGGGGGCGAGTGGAAACACCATATATTTT. It specifies CASSFGQGASGNTIYF.

The sample holds a few counts of this clone. The J gene is TRBJ2-2, the V gene TRBV25-1; D is ambiguous. Germline CDR1 reads MGHDK; CDR2 reads SYGVNS. With 3 bases removed from V and 3 bases from J, the gap between germline ends came to 11 bases. This CDR3 contains 15 residues. The CDR3 sequence is CASSDGSTHTGELFF. For the CDR3, the DNA is TGTGCCAGCAGTGATGGTAGCACCCACACCGGGGAGCTGTTTTTT.

The chain recombines TRBV6-5 with TRBJ2-2; D assignment may be TRBD1 or TRBD2 (5 bases each). The CDR3 is 16 residues long. V lost 2 bases and J lost 0, with 10 bases in between. Germline CDR1 reads MNHEY; CDR2 reads SVGAGI. CDR3 DNA sequence: TGTGCCAGCAGTTACATGAGGGACCCGAACACCGGGGAGCTGTTTTTT. It yields the protein CASSYMRDPNTGELFF.

The chain joins TRBV10-1 to TRBJ2-7, with 10 bases aligning to TRBD1. Germline V gene data show CDR1 as WNHNN and CDR2 as SYGVQD (reference sequence). With V trimmed by 3 bases and J by 1 base, 3 bases remained unmatched. The CDR3 runs 15 residues. The CDR3 nucleotides read TGCGCCAGCAGTGACGGGACAGGGGCTTCCTACGAGCAGTACTTC. Protein product: CASSDGTGASYEQYF.

The chain couples TRBV4-1 to TRBJ1-4; 8 nucleotides align to TRBD1. Germline V gene lookup returns CDR1 MGHRA and CDR2 YSYEKL. Germline trimming cut 7 bases from V and 5 bases from J; bases unmatched to any gene: 9. The CDR3 consists of 15 residues. DNA for the CDR3: TGCGCCAGCACCATCAAGAGACAGGGGAATGAAAAACTGTTTTTT. This gives the protein CASTIKRQGNEKLFF.

This clone was observed a single time. The gene calls are TRBV30 and TRBJ2-7; perhaps TRBD2 as D (6 bases). Trimming removed 1 base at V and 0 bases at J, with 7 bases between. Germline V gene lookup returns CDR1 GTSNPN and CDR2 SVGIG (reference sequence). CDR3 length: 13 residues. The CDR3 loop reads CAWSDGSSYEQYF. CDR3 bases: TGTGCCTGGAGTGACGGGAGCTCCTACGAGCAGTACTTC.

The chain employs TRBV9 and TRBJ2-1; 10 nucleotides agree with TRBD2. The CDR3 loop spans 16 amino acids. V lost 0 bases and J lost 7; bases outside the gene matches: 7. Germline V CDR1 and CDR2: SGDLS, YYNGEE. CDR3 loop: CASSVEASGGRNEQFF. In nucleotides, the CDR3 is TGTGCCAGCAGCGTAGAGGCTAGCGGGGGAAGAAATGAGCAGTTCTTC.

The chain is built from TRBV12-3 or TRBV12-4 and TRBJ2-1, with D perhaps matching TRBD1 (6 bases). The CDR3 runs 13 residues. Trimming took off 6 bases at V and 9 bases at J, with 15 bases between the two ends. CDR3 sequence reads: CASRQTGQGEQFF. For the CDR3, the DNA is TGTGCCAGCAGACAGACAGGTCAGGGTGAGCAGTTCTTC.